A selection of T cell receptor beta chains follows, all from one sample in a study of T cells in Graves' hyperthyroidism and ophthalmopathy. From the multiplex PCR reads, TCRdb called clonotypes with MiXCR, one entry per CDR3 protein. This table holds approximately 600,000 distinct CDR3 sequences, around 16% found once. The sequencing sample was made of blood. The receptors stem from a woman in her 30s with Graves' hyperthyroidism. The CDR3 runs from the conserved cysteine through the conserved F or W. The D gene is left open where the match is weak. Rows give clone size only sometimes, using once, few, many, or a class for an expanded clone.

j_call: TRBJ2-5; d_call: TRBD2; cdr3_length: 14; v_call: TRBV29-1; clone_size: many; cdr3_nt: TGCAGCGTTGGGGTAGCGGGAGACCGAGAGACCCAGTACTTC; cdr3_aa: CSVGVAGDRETQYF
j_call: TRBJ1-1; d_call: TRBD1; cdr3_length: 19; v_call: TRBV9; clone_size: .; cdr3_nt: TGTGCCAGCAGCCCTCCCCAACGGGCGACAGGGGGCCTGAACACTGAAGCTTTCTTT; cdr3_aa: CASSPPQRATGGLNTEAFF
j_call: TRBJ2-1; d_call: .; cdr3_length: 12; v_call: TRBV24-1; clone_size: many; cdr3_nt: TGTGCCACCAGTGATTCCGCCGATGAGCAGTTCTTC; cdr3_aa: CATSDSADEQFF
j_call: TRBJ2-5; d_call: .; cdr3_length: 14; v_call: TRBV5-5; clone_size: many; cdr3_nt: TGTGCCAGCAGCCCTGACCTCACTCAAGAGACCCAGTACTTC; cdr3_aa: CASSPDLTQETQYF
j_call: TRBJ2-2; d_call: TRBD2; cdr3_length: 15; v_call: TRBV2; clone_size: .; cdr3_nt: TGTGCCAGCATGGGGACTAGCTGGAACACCGGGGAGCTGTTTTTT; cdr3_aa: CASMGTSWNTGELFF
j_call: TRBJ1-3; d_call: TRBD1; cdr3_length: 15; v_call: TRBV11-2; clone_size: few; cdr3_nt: TGTGCCAGCAGCCTACAGGGGACGGGGGGAAACACCATATATTTT; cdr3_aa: CASSLQGTGGNTIYF
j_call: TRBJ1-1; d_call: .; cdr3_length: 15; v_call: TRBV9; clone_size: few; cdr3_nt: TGTGCCAGCAGCCCCACGGGGGGTAGGTTCACTGAAGCTTTCTTT; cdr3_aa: CASSPTGGRFTEAFF
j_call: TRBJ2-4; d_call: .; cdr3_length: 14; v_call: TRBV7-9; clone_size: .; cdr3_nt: TGTGCCAGCAGCCCTGCGTACGGGGGTGACATTCAGTACTTC; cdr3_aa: CASSPAYGGDIQYF
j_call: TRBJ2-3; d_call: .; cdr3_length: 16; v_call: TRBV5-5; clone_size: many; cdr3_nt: TGTGCCAGCAGCTTGGCCTTAGTGGATTTCACAGATACGCAGTATTTT; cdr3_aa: CASSLALVDFTDTQYF
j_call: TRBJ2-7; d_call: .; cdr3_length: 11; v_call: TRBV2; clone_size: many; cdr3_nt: TGTGCCAGCTGGGGGTGGGACGAGCAGTACTTC; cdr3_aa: CASWGWDEQYF
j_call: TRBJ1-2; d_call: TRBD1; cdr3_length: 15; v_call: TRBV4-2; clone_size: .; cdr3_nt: TGTGCCAGCAGCCAAGATACAGGGGGGAGCTATGGCTACACCTTC; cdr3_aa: CASSQDTGGSYGYTF
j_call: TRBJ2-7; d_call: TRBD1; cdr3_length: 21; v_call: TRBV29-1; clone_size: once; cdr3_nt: TGCAGCGTTGTGTGGCAGGGGGCTTTCGTGGCGCACCGAAGGGCACGTCTCGAGCATTACTTC; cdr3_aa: CSVVWQGAFVAHRRARLEHYF
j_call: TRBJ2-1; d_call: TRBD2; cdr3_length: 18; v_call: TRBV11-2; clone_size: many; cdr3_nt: TGTGCCAGCAGCTTAGTGGGGATGGGGAGGGCGGCCTACAATGAGCAGTTCTTC; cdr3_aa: CASSLVGMGRAAYNEQFF
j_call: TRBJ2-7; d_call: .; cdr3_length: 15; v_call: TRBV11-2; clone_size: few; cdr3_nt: TGTGCCAGCAGCTTAGTCTTAGACGTTTCCTACGAGCAGTACTTC; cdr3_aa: CASSLVLDVSYEQYF